Each of the 18 T cell receptor beta chains below was sequenced from the same sample in a study of cytomegalovirus exposure and HLA in healthy donors. 60 Vbeta and 13 Jbeta primers were used in PCR. Clones were sequenced by immunoSEQ multiplex PCR, and TCRdb holds only the in-frame ones, with some missing. This sample yields approximately 160,000 clones, of which more than 65% are seen a single time; around a tenth belongs to the top ten. Sequencing was carried out using PBMCs. The receptors were sampled from a man between 18 and 29 years old in good health and CMV-seropositive.

This clone occurred a few times. The chain uses TRBV27 and TRBJ2-2, with a weak D call TRBD1 (5 bases). This CDR3 has 14 residues. Germline values: CDR1 MNHEY, CDR2 SMNVEV (reference sequence). Deletions cut 6 bases from V and 7 bases from J, with 15 bases between. CDR3 nucleotides: TGTGCCAGCAGACTCCAAGACAGTAGCGGGGAGCTGTTTTTT. As protein: CASRLQDSSGELFF.

In this sample, this clone turned up a few times. The gene calls are TRBV5-1 and TRBJ1-2; no definite D call. The CDR3 extends over 12 amino acids. Trimming removed 0 bases from V and 10 bases from J, with 10 bases in between. Germline V lookup: CDR1 SGHRS, CDR2 YFSETQ. The CDR3 reads CASSLDSYYYTF. The CDR3 DNA is TGCGCCAGCAGCTTGGACTCATATTACTACACCTTC.

This rearrangement joins TRBV20-1 to TRBJ2-1, with D hard to call. CDR1 is DFQATT, CDR2 SNEGSKA, per germline (reference sequence). The CDR3 is 11 amino acids. V was clipped by 4 bases and J by 2 bases, with 3 bases between them. The CDR3 bases are TGCAGTGCTACTCCCTACAATGAGCAGTTCTTC. Its protein product is CSATPYNEQFF.

The rearrangement joins TRBV7-9 to TRBJ1-2; perhaps TRBD1 as D (5 bases). The CDR3 extends over 12 amino acids. V lost 1 base, J lost 8 bases, and 8 bases lay in between. Germline V gene lookup returns CDR1 SEHNR and CDR2 FQNEAQ (reference sequence). CDR3 in amino acids: CASSLGGAGYTF. DNA of the CDR3: TGTGCCAGCAGCTTAGGTGGGGCCGGCTACACCTTC.

The chain carries TRBV7-9 and TRBJ2-5; 8 bases line up with TRBD1. The ends lost 5 bases at V and 4 bases at J; junction bases unmatched: 6. Germline V gene lookup returns CDR1 SEHNR and CDR2 FQNEAQ (reference sequence). The CDR3 has 14 amino acids. DNA of the CDR3: TGTGCCAGCAGCCTACAGGGGGTGCGAGAGACCCAGTACTTC. Amino acids: CASSLQGVRETQYF.

The gene calls are TRBV10-1 and TRBJ2-3, with a possible D match to TRBD2 (5 bases). The V end was cut by 9 bases, the J end by 2 bases, with 15 bases between. Looked up from germline, CDR1 is WNHNN and CDR2 is SYGVQD (reference sequence). The length of the CDR3 is 14 residues. The CDR3 bases are TGCGCCAGAAGGACCGAAGACTACACAGATACGCAGTATTTT. It translates to CARRTEDYTDTQYF.

This clone is a singleton in its sample. The V gene is TRBV11-2, the J gene TRBJ2-7, with D maybe TRBD1 (5 bases). Trimming left V 2 bases short and J 2 bases short, with 22 bases between. The CDR3 length is 18 residues. The germline CDR1 and CDR2 sequences are SGHAT and FQNNGV. In DNA, the CDR3 is TGTGCCAGCAGCTTATTAGTAGGGGCGACTTCAGACCCCTACGAGCAGTACTTC. Its translation is CASSLLVGATSDPYEQYF.

The V and J genes are TRBV27 and TRBJ2-1; 13 positions match TRBD2. The germline gives CDR1 MNHEY, CDR2 SMNVEV (reference sequence). J lost 6 bases, V lost 5 bases, and 13 bases had no gene match. CDR3 length: 18 amino acids. The CDR3 DNA is TGTGCCAGCAGTCCCCACCCCCAACTAGCGGGAGGGCCCAATGAGCAGTTCTTC. Translating it yields CASSPHPQLAGGPNEQFF.

This sequence joins TRBV6-1 and TRBJ2-3, with 12 bases matching TRBD2. The CDR3 sequence is 16 residues long. Unmatched junction bases numbered 12, after V lost 4 bases and J lost 10 bases. Germline assignment: CDR1 MNHNS and CDR2 SASEGT. The CDR3 region is CASSVGTSGPLIAQYF. The CDR3 DNA follows: TGTGCCAGCAGTGTCGGGACTAGCGGGCCCCTCATCGCGCAGTATTTT.

The rearrangement links TRBV10-3 to TRBJ2-1; TRBD2 is a possible D gene (7 bases). The CDR3 loop spans 13 amino acids. CDR1 is ENHRY, CDR2 SYGVKD, per germline. Trimming left V 10 bases short and J 7 bases short, with 17 bases between. DNA for the CDR3: TGTGCCACCGATCTGGGGGGGCGAAATGAGCAGTTCTTC. Its protein is CATDLGGRNEQFF.

The V call is TRBV4-2, the J call TRBJ2-5; 9 bases are a match to TRBD2. Germline CDR1 is LGHNA and CDR2 is YNFKEQ. The V gene end was trimmed by 1 base and the J gene end by 4 bases; junction bases not matched to a gene: 4. The length of the CDR3 is 15 residues. CDR3 region: CASSQVSGRGETQYF. As DNA, the CDR3 is TGTGCCAGCAGCCAAGTTAGCGGGAGAGGAGAGACCCAGTACTTC.

The chain is built from TRBV9 and TRBJ2-1; D uncertain. This CDR3 is 12 amino acids long. Trimming took 0 bases from V and 9 from J, leaving 7 bases between them. Germline CDR1 SGDLS, CDR2 YYNGEE. CDR3 bases: TGTGCCAGCAGCGTAGATCACAGTGAGCAGTTCTTC. Protein product: CASSVDHSEQFF.

The rearrangement joins TRBV7-6 to TRBJ2-7; TRBD2 might be the D (6 bases). Germline assignment: CDR1 SGHVS and CDR2 FNYEAQ. The CDR3 covers 14 residues. V lost 5 bases, J lost 0 bases, and 11 bases lay in between. For the CDR3, the DNA is TGTGCCAGCAGCCTAGGAGGGCTCTCCTACGAGCAGTACTTC. It codes for CASSLGGLSYEQYF.

The chain is built from TRBV11-2 and TRBJ1-2, with 7 nucleotides matching TRBD1. CDR3 length: 13 amino acids. After removal of 3 bases from V and 8 bases from J, the junction contained 6 bases not matched to a gene. The V gene's germline CDR1 is SGHAT and CDR2 FQNNGV. In DNA form, the CDR3 reads TGTGCCAGCAGCTTGACAGGGAATGACGGCTACACCTTC. The encoded protein is CASSLTGNDGYTF.

The V gene is TRBV6-5, the J gene TRBJ1-2; 9 positions match TRBD1. The V gene end was trimmed by 6 bases and the J gene end by 2 bases; junction bases not matched to a gene: 7. This CDR3 has 15 residues. CDR1 is MNHEY, CDR2 SVGAGI, per germline. The CDR3 reads CASRPGTGTNYGYTF. In DNA form, the CDR3 reads TGTGCCAGCAGACCGGGGACAGGGACAAACTATGGCTACACCTTC.

This sequence joins TRBV10-3 and TRBJ1-2; 8 nucleotides align to TRBD1. V shed 8 bases, J shed 0 bases, and the junction held 2 bases outside the gene matches. The CDR3 covers 13 residues. Germline lookup yields CDR1 ENHRY and CDR2 SYGVKD. CDR3 amino acids: CAIGTGPNYGYTF. In DNA form, the CDR3 reads TGTGCCATCGGGACAGGCCCTAACTATGGCTACACCTTC.

V and J are TRBV7-2 and TRBJ2-7; TRBD2 matches at 9 bases. The CDR3 is 16 amino acids. The germline CDR1 and CDR2 sequences are SGHTA and FQGNSA. J lost 6 bases, V lost 1 base, and 10 bases had no gene match. The CDR3 sequence is CASSLGVASGGSEQYF. CDR3 DNA sequence: TGTGCCAGCAGCTTAGGAGTAGCCAGCGGGGGGAGCGAGCAGTACTTC.

This sequence joins TRBV9 and TRBJ2-5; weak D call: TRBD2 (6 bases). Trimming stripped 6 bases from V and 3 bases from J, with 15 bases between. The germline gives CDR1 SGDLS, CDR2 YYNGEE. The CDR3 length is 14 residues. The CDR3 reads CASTSGGFKETQYF. The DNA for the CDR3 is TGTGCCAGCACTAGTGGGGGGTTCAAAGAGACCCAGTACTTC.